The following is a T cell receptor beta chain sequence with its context. These data originate in a study of control samples from healthy donors and cancer patients. Germline V lookup: CDR1 SGHKS, CDR2 YYEKEE (reference sequence). V was pared by 1 base and J by 3 bases, with 8 bases between. The CDR3 has 13 residues. Sequenced by immunoSEQ multiplex PCR; TCRdb stores in-frame clones only, minus some. The sample holds tens of thousands of clones; over 75% are singletons and the top ten take 5% to 7%. The clonotype was recovered from a woman in her forties or fifties in good health. J is TRBJ2-7 and V is TRBV5-5; unclear D gene. The sample consisted of blood. CDR3 coding DNA: TGTGCCAGCAGCTTGTTACCGCACTACGAGCAGTACTTC. Amino acids: CASSLLPHYEQYF.